The text below deals with one T cell receptor beta chain. The CDR3 sequence is 12 residues long. The germline CDR1 and CDR2 sequences are SGHRS and YFSETQ. This sample was taken from a study of monozygotic twins with inflammatory bowel disease. TCRdb reprocessed the 5' RACE reads and keeps a single row for each CDR3 protein, giving no DNA. The ten top clones account for over 2.5%, within a sample of over 150,000 distinct CDR3 sequences. The source of this sequence is a human donor with ulcerative colitis or Crohn's disease, or a healthy co-twin of an affected twin (not recorded which). Sample: blood. The rearrangement joins TRBV5-1 to TRBJ1-2; TCRdb's D gene call, TRBD1, goes unchecked for lack of DNA. CDR3 region: CASSLIAGDYTF.